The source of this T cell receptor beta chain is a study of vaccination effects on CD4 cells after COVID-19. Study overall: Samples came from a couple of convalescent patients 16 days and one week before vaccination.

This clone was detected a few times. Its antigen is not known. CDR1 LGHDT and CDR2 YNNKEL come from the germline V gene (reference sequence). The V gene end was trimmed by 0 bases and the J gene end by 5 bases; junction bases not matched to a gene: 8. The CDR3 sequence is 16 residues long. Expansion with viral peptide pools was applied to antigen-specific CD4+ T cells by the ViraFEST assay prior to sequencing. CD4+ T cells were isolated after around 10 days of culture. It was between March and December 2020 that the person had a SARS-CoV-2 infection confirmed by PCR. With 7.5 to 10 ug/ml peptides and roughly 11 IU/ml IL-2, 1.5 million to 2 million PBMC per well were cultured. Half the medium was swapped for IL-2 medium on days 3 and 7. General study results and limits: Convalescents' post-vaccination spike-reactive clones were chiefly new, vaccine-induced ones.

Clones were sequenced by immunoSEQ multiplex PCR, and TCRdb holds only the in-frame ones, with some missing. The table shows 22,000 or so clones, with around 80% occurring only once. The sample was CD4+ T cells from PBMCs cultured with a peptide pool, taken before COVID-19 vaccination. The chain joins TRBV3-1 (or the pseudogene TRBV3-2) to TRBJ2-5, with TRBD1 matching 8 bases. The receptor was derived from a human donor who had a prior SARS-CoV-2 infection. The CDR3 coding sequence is TGTGCCAGCAGCCAAGATCCCAGGGGGCATGGCGAGACCCAGTACTTC. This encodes CASSQDPRGHGETQYF.